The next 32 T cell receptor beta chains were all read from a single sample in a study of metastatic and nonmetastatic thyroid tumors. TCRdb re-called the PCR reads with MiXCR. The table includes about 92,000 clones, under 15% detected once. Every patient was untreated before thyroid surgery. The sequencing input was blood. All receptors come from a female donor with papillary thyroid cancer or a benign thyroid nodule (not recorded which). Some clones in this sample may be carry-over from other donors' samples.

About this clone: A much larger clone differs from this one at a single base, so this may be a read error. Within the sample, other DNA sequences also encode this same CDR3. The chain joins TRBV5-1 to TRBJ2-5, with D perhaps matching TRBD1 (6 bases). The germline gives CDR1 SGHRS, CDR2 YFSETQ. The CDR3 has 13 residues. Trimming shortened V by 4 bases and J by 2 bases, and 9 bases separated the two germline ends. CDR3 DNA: TGCGCCAGCAGCCGGACAGCTCAAGAGACCCAGTACTTC. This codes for CASSRTAQETQYF.

The CDR3 DNA reads TGCAGTGCTAGAGACAGGGGGACCCGACACTTTGGTTCACCAATCCACTTT. Its protein is CSARDRGTRHFGSPIHF. The rearrangement uses TRBV20-1 and TRBJ1-6, with 7 bases lining up with TRBD1. J lost 17 bases, V lost 0 bases, and 22 bases had no gene match. Germline CDR1 reads DFQATT; CDR2 reads SNEGSKA (reference sequence). This CDR3 spans 17 amino acids.

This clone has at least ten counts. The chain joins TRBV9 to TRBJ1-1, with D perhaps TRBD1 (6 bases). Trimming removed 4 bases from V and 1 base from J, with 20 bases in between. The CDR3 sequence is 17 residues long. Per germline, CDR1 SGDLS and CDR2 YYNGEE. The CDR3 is CASSPHFRGEANTEAFF. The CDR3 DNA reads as TGTGCCAGCAGCCCCCACTTCAGGGGAGAAGCGAACACTGAAGCTTTCTTT. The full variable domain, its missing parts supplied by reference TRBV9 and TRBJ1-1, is DSGVTQTPKHLITATGQRVTLRCSPRSGDLSVYWYQQSLDQGLQFLIQYYNGEERAKGNILERFSAQQFPDLHSELNLSSLELGDSALYFCASSPHFRGEANTEAFFGQGTRLTVV.

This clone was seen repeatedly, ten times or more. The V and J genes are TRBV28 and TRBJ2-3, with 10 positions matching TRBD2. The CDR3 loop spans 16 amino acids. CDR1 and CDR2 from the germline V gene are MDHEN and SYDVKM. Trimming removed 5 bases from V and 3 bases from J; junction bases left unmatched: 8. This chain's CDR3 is CASSPGGTSDTDTQYF. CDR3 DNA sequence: TGTGCCAGCAGTCCCGGTGGGACTAGCGATACAGATACGCAGTATTTT.

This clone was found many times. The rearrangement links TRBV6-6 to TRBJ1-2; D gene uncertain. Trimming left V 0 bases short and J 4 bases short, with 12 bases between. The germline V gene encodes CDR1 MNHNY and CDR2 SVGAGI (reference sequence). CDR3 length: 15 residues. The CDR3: CASSYSKGGGYGYTF. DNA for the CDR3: TGTGCCAGCAGTTACTCGAAAGGAGGCGGCTATGGCTACACCTTC.

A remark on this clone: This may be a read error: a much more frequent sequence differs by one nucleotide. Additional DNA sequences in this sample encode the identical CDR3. This CDR3 is CASSPTVGGEGSTDTQYF. The CDR3, as DNA: TGTGCCAGCAGTCCTACCGTAGGTGGGGAGGGTAGCACAGATACGCAGTATTTT. The rearrangement uses TRBV28 and TRBJ2-3; 7 nucleotides match TRBD2. The germline CDR1 and CDR2 sequences are MDHEN and SYDVKM. V trimming: 5 bases; J trimming: 0 bases; junction bases outside the gene matches: 14. The CDR3 is made up of 18 amino acids.

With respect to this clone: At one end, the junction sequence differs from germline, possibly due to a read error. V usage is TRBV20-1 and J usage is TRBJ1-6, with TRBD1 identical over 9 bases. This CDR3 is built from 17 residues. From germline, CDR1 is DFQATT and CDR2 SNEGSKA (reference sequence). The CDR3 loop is CSARDRGTRPFRSPLHF. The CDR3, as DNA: TGCAGTGCCAGAGACAGGGGGACCCGACCCTTTCGTTCACCCCTCCACTTT.

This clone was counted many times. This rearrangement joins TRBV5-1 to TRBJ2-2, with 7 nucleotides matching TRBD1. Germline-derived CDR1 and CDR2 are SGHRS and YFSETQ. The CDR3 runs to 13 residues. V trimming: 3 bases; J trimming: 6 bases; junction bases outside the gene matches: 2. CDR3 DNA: TGCGCCAGCAGCTATACAGGGGCCGGGGAGCTGTTTTTT. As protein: CASSYTGAGELFF.

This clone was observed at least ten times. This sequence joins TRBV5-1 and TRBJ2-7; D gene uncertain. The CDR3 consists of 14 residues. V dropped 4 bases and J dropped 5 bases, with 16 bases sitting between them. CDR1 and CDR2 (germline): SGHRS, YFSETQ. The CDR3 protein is CASSAIALPDEQYF. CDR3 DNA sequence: TGCGCCAGCAGCGCAATAGCCCTTCCGGACGAGCAGTACTTC.

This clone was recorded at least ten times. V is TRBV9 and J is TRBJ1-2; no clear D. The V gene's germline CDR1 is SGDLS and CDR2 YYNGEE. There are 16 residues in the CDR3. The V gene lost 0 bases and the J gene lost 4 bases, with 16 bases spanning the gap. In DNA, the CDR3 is TGTGCCAGCAGCGTAGGGAGCCTAGCCTTAAGCTATGGCTACACCTTC. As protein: CASSVGSLALSYGYTF.

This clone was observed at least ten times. This chain's CDR3 is CASSSPHGSSYEQYF. CDR3 sequence (DNA): TGTGCCAGCAGCTCACCCCATGGCAGCTCCTACGAGCAGTACTTC. The chain recombines TRBV7-9 with TRBJ2-7, with no clear D. Germline CDR1 is SEHNR and CDR2 is FQNEAQ (reference sequence). The CDR3 is 15 residues long. Trimming took off 4 bases at V and 0 bases at J, with 13 bases between the two ends.

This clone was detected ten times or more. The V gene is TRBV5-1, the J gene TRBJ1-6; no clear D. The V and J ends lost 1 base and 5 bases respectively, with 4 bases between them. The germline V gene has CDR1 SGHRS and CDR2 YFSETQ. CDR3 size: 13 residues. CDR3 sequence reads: CASSLTDNSPLHF. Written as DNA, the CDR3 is TGCGCCAGCAGCTTGACGGATAATTCACCCCTCCACTTT.

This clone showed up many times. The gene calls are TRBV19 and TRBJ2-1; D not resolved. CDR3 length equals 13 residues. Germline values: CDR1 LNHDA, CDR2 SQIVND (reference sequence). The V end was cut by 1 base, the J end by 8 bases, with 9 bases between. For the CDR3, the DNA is TGTGCCAGTAGTATAGCCCCCCACGATGAGCAGTTCTTC. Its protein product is CASSIAPHDEQFF.

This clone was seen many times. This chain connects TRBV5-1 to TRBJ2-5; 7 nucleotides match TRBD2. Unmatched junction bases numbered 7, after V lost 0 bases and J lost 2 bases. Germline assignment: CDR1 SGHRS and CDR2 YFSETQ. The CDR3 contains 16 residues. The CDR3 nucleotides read TGCGCCAGCAGCTTGGGAGCCTGGGAGGGTCAAGAGACCCAGTACTTC. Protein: CASSLGAWEGQETQYF.

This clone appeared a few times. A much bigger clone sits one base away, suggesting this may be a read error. The CDR3 is CASRPGLAGTGDLFF. The CDR3 nucleotides are TGTGCCAGCAGACCGGGACTAGCGGGGACCGGGGATCTGTTTTTT. This chain connects TRBV7-9 to TRBJ2-2, with TRBD2 identical over 13 bases. This CDR3 has 15 residues. Germline loops: CDR1 SEHNR, CDR2 FQNEAQ (reference sequence).

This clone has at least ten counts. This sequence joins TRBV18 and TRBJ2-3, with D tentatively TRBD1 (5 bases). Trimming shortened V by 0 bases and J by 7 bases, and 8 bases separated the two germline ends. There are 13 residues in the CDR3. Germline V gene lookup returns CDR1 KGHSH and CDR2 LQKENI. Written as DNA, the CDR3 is TGTGCCAGCTCACCACCCAGGGCATATACGCAGTATTTT. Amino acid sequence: CASSPPRAYTQYF.

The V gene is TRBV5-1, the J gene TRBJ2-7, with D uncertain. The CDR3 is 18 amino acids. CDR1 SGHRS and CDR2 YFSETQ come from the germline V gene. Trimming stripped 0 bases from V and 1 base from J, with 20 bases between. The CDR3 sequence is CASSLAAGSLAFSYEQYF. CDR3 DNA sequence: TGCGCCAGCAGCTTGGCTGCAGGTTCACTGGCGTTTTCCTACGAGCAGTACTTC.

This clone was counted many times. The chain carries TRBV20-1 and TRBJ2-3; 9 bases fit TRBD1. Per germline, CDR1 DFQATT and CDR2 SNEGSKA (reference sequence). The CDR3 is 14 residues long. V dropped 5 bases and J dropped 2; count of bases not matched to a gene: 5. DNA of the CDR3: TGCAGTGCTCCCGGGACAGGGAACACAGATACGCAGTATTTT. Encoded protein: CSAPGTGNTDTQYF.

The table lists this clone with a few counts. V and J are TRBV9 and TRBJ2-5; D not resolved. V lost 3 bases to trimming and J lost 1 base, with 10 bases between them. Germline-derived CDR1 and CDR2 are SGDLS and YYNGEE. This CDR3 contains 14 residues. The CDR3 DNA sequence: TGTGCCAGCAGCGCTGACACGTTCCAAGAGACCCAGTACTTC. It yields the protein CASSADTFQETQYF.

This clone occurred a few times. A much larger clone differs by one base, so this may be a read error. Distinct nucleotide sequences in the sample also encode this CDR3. The CDR3 reads CASSASNQPQHF. The CDR3 nucleotides read TGTGCCAGCAGCGCAAGCAATCAGCCCCAGCACTTT. The rearrangement joins TRBV6-1 to TRBJ1-5; D gene uncertain. The germline V gene encodes CDR1 MNHNS and CDR2 SASEGT. The CDR3 has 12 amino acids.

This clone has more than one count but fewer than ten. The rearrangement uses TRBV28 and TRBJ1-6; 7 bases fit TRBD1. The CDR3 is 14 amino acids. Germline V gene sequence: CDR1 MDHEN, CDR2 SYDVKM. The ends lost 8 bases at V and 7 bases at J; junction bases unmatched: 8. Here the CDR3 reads CASSTTGRNSPLHF. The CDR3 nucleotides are TGTGCCAGCTCTACGACAGGGCGGAATTCACCCCTCCACTTT.

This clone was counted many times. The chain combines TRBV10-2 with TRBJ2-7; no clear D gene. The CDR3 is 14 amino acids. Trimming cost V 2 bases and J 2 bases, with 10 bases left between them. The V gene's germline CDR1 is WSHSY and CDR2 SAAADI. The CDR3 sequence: CASSEIYGTYEQYF. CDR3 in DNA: TGCGCCAGCAGTGAGATTTACGGAACCTACGAGCAGTACTTC.

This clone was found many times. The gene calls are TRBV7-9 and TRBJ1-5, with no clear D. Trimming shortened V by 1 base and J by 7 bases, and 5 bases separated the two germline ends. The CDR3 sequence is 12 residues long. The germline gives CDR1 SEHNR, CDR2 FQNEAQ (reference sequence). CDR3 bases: TGTGCCAGCAGCTTAGGGGAACAGCCCCAGCATTTT. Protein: CASSLGEQPQHF.

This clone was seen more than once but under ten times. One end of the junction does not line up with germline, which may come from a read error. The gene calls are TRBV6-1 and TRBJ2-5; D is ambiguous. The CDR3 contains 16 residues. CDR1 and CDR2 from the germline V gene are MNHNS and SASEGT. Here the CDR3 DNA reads TGTGCCAGCAGTGAATCTACGCCTTCAGCCCGAGAGACACAGTACTTC. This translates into CASSESTPSARETQYF.

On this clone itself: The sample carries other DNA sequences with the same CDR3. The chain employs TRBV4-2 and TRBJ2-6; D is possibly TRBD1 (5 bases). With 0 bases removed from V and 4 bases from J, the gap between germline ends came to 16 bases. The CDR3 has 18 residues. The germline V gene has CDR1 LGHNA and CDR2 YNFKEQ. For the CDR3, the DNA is TGTGCCAGCAGCCAAGACGGCCAGGGTCTTGGGGGGGCCAACGTCCTGACTTTC. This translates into CASSQDGQGLGGANVLTF.

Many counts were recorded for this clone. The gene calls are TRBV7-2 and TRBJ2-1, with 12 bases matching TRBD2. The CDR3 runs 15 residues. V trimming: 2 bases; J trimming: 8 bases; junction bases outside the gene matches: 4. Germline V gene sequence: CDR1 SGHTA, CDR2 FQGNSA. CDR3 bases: TGTGCCAGCAGCTTACAGGCTAGCGGGGGGGATGAGCAGTTCTTC. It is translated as CASSLQASGGDEQFF.

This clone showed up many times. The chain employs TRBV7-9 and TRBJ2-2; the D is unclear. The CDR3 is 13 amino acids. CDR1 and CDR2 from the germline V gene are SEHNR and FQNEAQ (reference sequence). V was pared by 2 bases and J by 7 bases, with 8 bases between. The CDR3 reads CASSLSSDGELFF. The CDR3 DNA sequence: TGTGCCAGCAGCTTAAGTTCTGACGGGGAGCTGTTTTTT.

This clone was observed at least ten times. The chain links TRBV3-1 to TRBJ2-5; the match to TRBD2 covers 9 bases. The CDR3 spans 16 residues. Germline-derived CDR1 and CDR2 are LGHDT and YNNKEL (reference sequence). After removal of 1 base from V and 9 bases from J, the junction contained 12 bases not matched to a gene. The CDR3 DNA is TGTGCCAGCAGCCAAGGGCTAGCGGGGCCCCTGAGGGCCCAGTACTTC. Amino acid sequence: CASSQGLAGPLRAQYF.

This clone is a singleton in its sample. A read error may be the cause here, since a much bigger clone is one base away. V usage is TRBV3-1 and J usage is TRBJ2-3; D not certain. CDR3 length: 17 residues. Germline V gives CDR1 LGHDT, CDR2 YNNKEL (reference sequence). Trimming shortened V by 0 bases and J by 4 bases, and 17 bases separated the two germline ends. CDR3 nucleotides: TGTGCCAGCAGCCAAGATTATGGTGGCAGCAGCGCAGATACGCAGTATTTT. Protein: CASSQDYGGSSADTQYF.

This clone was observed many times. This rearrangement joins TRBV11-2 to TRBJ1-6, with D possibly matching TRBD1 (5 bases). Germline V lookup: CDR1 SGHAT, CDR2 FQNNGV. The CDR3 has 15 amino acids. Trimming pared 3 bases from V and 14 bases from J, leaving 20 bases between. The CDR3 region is CASSFQPGPQMALHF. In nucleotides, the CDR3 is TGTGCCAGCAGCTTCCAACCGGGACCTCAGATGGCCCTCCACTTT.

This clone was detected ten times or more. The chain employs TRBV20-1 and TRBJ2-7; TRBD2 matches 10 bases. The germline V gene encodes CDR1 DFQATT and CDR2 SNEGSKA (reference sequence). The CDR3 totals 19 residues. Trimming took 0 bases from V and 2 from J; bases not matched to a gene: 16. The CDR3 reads CSARDKVPPLAGDTYEQYF. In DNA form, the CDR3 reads TGCAGTGCTAGAGATAAGGTTCCCCCCCTAGCGGGGGATACCTACGAGCAGTACTTC.

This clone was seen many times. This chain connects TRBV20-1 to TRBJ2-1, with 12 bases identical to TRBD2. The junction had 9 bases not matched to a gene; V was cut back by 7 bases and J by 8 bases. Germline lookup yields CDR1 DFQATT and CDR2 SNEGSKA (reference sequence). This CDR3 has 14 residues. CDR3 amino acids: CSVRLAGGPYEQFF. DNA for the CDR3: TGCAGTGTTCGGCTAGCGGGGGGGCCTTATGAGCAGTTCTTC.